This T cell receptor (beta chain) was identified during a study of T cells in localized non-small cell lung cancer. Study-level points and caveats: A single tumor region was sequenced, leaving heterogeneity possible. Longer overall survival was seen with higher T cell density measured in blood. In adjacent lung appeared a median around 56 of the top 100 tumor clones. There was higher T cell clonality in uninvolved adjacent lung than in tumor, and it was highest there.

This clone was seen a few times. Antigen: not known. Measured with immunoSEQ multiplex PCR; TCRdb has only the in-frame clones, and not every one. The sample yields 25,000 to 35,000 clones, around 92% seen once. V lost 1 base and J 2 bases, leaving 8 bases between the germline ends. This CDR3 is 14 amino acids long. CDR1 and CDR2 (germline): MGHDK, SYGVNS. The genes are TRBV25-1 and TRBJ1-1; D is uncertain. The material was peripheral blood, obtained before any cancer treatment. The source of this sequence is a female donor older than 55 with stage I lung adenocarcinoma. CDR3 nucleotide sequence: TGTGCCAGCAGTGAATCCGGGGTAAACACTGAAGCTTTCTTT. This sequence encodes CASSESGVNTEAFF.